The present T cell receptor (beta chain) was sequenced within a study of T-cell reconstitution after alpha-beta-depleted transplantation in children. Researchers prepared the TCRbeta library using unique molecular identifiers, the study reports. TCRdb re-analysed the PCR reads in MiXCR, keeping a single row per CDR3 protein. Found here are around 600,000 distinct CDR3 sequences, 23% of them singletons; the top ten hold less than 15%. The CDR3 totals 17 residues. V was clipped by 4 bases and J by 3 bases, with 19 bases between them. Per germline, CDR1 MNHEY and CDR2 SVGAGI. The specimen was PBMCs, mostly from graft donor cells, collected 360 days after TCRalphabeta/CD19-depleted stem cell transplant. The genes are TRBV6-5 and TRBJ2-1, with a possible D match to TRBD1 (5 bases). This clonotype was sampled from a boy under three years old who had a stem cell transplant for acute myeloid leukemia, so the T cells may come from the graft donor. DNA of the CDR3: TGTGCCAGCAGTTTATCCCCGACAGCCCCTAACTACAATGAGCAGTTCTTC. Translation: CASSLSPTAPNYNEQFF.